This record concerns one T cell receptor (beta chain) sequence. Its antigen is currently unknown. Clones were sequenced by immunoSEQ multiplex PCR, and TCRdb holds only the in-frame ones, with some missing. The table lists tens of thousands of clones, 80% to 90% of them singletons. These data are taken from a study of OX40 agonist ivuxolimab in advanced cancers. In the study overall: Patients' therapy was ivuxolimab, an antibody that acts as an agonist of OX40 (CD134). Earlier anti-PD-1, anti-PD-L1 or anti-CTLA-4 therapy was permitted; 35% to 50% had received some. Study observations and caveats: There was clonal expansion of CD4+ and CD8+ blood T cells by week 6 at 0.1 to 3.0 mg/kg. Expanded clones belonging to CD8+ T cells outnumbered, on average, those of CD4+.

Between the trimmed V and J ends, which lost 0 bases and 0 bases, there was a span of 7 bases. The V gene's germline CDR1 is SGHRS and CDR2 YFSETQ. The CDR3 loop spans 14 amino acids. This chain links TRBV5-1 with TRBJ2-7; D gene unclear. This sequence was found in an adult with an advanced solid tumor such as melanoma, head and neck, liver or kidney cancer. The sequencing here drew on CD4+ or CD8+ T cells sorted from blood, taken in a trial of the OX40 agonist ivuxolimab. The CDR3, as DNA: TGCGCCAGCAGCTTGGTAGGCGGCTCCTACGAGCAGTACTTC. This translates into CASSLVGGSYEQYF.